Listed below are T cell receptor beta chains from one sample, sequenced in a study of shared clonotypes between healthy human individuals. The assay was immunoSEQ multiplex PCR, and TCRdb's table has in-frame clones only and misses some. The table has some 490,000 clones, almost 80% seen once; the top ten hold 9.5% to 15%. The sequencing sample was made of PBMCs. These receptors originate from a woman aged 40 to 49 in good health. Some clones in this sample may be carry-over from other donors' samples. The CDR3 runs from the conserved cysteine through the conserved F or W. The order of the fields is J gene, V gene, D gene, clone size, CDR3 protein, CDR3 DNA. D genes are given only for firm matches. Clone size is shown for a subset of rows, as once, few, many or a class of expanded clone.

J: TRBJ2-7
V: TRBV7-2
D: TRBD2
size: NA
CDR3: CASSFETSGRAYEQYF
DNA: TGTGCCAGCAGCTTCGAGACTAGCGGGAGGGCCTACGAGCAGTACTTC

J: TRBJ2-1
V: TRBV18
D: TRBD2
size: once
CDR3: CASSLGTSGRQFF
DNA: TGTGCCAGCTCACTAGGGACTAGCGGGAGACAGTTCTTC

J: TRBJ2-7
V: TRBV18
D: NA
size: NA
CDR3: CASSPPSGYEQYF
DNA: TGTGCCAGCTCACCACCTTCAGGCTACGAGCAGTACTTC

J: TRBJ2-3
V: TRBV5-1
D: NA
size: NA
CDR3: CASRGVADPDTQYF
DNA: TGCGCCAGCAGGGGGGTCGCGGATCCAGATACGCAGTATTTT

J: TRBJ2-1
V: TRBV7-2
D: NA
size: once
CDR3: CASSSLGEQFF
DNA: TGTGCCAGCAGCTCCCTCGGTGAGCAGTTCTTC

J: TRBJ2-5
V: TRBV2
D: NA
size: many
CDR3: CASSDPGPGSETQYF
DNA: TGTGCCAGCAGTGATCCGGGCCCCGGTTCAGAGACCCAGTACTTC

J: TRBJ2-7
V: TRBV28
D: NA
size: NA
CDR3: CASSIGRTYEQYF
DNA: TGTGCCAGCAGTATCGGTAGAACCTACGAGCAGTACTTC

J: TRBJ2-7
V: TRBV5-5
D: TRBD1
size: few
CDR3: CASSRDRAYEQYF
DNA: TGTGCCAGCAGCCGGGACAGGGCCTACGAGCAGTACTTC

J: TRBJ1-5
V: TRBV23-1
D: NA
size: NA
CDR3: CASSQCGAWYSNQPQHF
DNA: TGCGCCAGCAGTCAATGTGGGGCATGGTATAGCAATCAGCCCCAGCATTTT

J: TRBJ1-4
V: TRBV7-6
D: NA
size: NA
CDR3: CASSLAPSLNEKLFF
DNA: TGTGCCAGCAGCTTAGCACCATCTCTGAATGAAAAACTGTTTTTT

J: TRBJ2-3
V: TRBV7-2
D: NA
size: NA
CDR3: CASSAGLRPDTQYF
DNA: TGTGCCAGCAGCGCGGGACTCCGCCCAGATACGCAGTATTTT

J: TRBJ2-7
V: TRBV7-8
D: NA
size: NA
CDR3: CASSLGGSAGLSYEQYF
DNA: TGTGCCAGCAGCTTAGGGGGCTCAGCGGGCCTCTCCTACGAGCAGTACTTC

J: TRBJ2-1
V: TRBV7-3
D: TRBD2
size: NA
CDR3: CASSLDIAGGPSSYNEQFF
DNA: TGTGCCAGCAGCTTAGATATAGCGGGAGGGCCCAGCTCCTACAATGAGCAGTTCTTC

J: TRBJ2-7
V: TRBV25-1
D: NA
size: NA
CDR3: CASRGTNSYEQYF
DNA: TGTGCCAGCCGGGGGACAAACTCCTACGAGCAGTACTTC

J: TRBJ2-7
V: TRBV10-1
D: TRBD1
size: NA
CDR3: CASSDWDRGGYEQYF
DNA: TGCGCCAGCAGTGATTGGGACAGGGGGGGATACGAGCAGTACTTC

J: TRBJ2-7
V: TRBV5-8
D: NA
size: NA
CDR3: CASSLRAYEQYF
DNA: TGTGCCAGCAGTCTCCGGGCCTACGAGCAGTACTTC

J: TRBJ2-6
V: TRBV2
D: NA
size: NA
CDR3: CASRIWRDRRSGANVLTF
DNA: TGTGCCAGCCGGATATGGAGGGACAGACGATCTGGGGCCAACGTCCTGACTTTC

J: TRBJ2-1
V: TRBV21-1
D: NA
size: NA
CDR3: CASYLAGAYNEQFF
DNA: TGTGCCAGCTACCTAGCGGGGGCCTACAATGAGCAGTTCTTC

J: TRBJ1-4
V: TRBV25-1
D: NA
size: few
CDR3: CASSESVGGDEKLFF
DNA: TGTGCCAGCAGTGAATCTGTAGGGGGTGATGAAAAACTGTTTTTT

J: TRBJ2-2
V: TRBV7-3
D: NA
size: once
CDR3: CASSSSPTNTGELFF
DNA: TGTGCCAGCAGCTCAAGCCCTACGAACACCGGGGAGCTGTTTTTT

J: TRBJ1-1
V: TRBV5-6
D: NA
size: NA
CDR3: CASSLFAAGNTEAFF
DNA: TGTGCCAGCAGCTTGTTCGCGGCAGGGAACACTGAAGCTTTCTTT

J: TRBJ2-3
V: TRBV7-2
D: TRBD2
size: NA
CDR3: CASSSGLAADTQYF
DNA: TGTGCCAGCAGCTCGGGACTAGCGGCAGATACGCAGTATTTT

J: TRBJ1-1
V: TRBV7-8
D: NA
size: once
CDR3: CASSLVAGNTEAFF
DNA: TGTGCCAGCAGCTTAGTCGCGGGAAACACTGAAGCTTTCTTT

J: TRBJ2-1
V: TRBV11-2
D: NA
size: NA
CDR3: CASSFGLSPTSYNEQFF
DNA: TGTGCCAGCAGCTTCGGGTTATCCCCGACCTCCTACAATGAGCAGTTCTTC

J: TRBJ1-5
V: TRBV28
D: TRBD1
size: NA
CDR3: CASSSGGPVHNQPQHF
DNA: TGTGCCAGCAGTTCAGGGGGTCCCGTACACAATCAGCCCCAGCATTTT

J: TRBJ2-2
V: TRBV5-1
D: NA
size: NA
CDR3: CATTDQANTGELFF
DNA: TGCGCCACCACGGACCAAGCGAACACCGGGGAGCTGTTTTTT

J: TRBJ2-2
V: TRBV7-3
D: NA
size: NA
CDR3: CASSLAAANTGELFF
DNA: TGTGCCAGCAGCTTAGCGGCCGCGAACACCGGGGAGCTGTTTTTT

J: TRBJ2-1
V: TRBV19
D: NA
size: NA
CDR3: CASSYAGIRDEQFF
DNA: TGTGCCAGTAGTTATGCGGGAATAAGGGATGAGCAGTTCTTC

J: TRBJ1-5
V: TRBV12-2
D: NA
size: once
CDR3: CASRLWYLKTPQHF
DNA: TGTGCAAGTCGCTTATGGTACCTCAAGACGCCCCAGCATTTT

J: TRBJ1-2
V: TRBV11-2
D: TRBD1
size: once
CDR3: CASSSYRGLNYGYTF
DNA: TGTGCCAGCAGCTCATACAGGGGGCTCAACTATGGCTACACCTTC

J: TRBJ1-1
V: TRBV6-5
D: TRBD1
size: NA
CDR3: CASSWDRGTEAFF
DNA: TGTGCCAGCAGTTGGGACAGGGGAACTGAAGCTTTCTTT

J: TRBJ1-4
V: TRBV7-2
D: TRBD1
size: NA
CDR3: CASSLQGQNEKLFF
DNA: TGTGCCAGCAGCCTACAGGGGCAAAATGAAAAACTGTTTTTT

J: TRBJ2-7
V: TRBV18
D: TRBD1
size: NA
CDR3: CASSPPGTGRDEQYF
DNA: TGTGCCAGCTCACCGCCCGGGACAGGGAGGGACGAGCAGTACTTC

J: TRBJ2-1
V: TRBV27
D: NA
size: NA
CDR3: CASVHLQGGNEQFF
DNA: TGTGCCAGCGTACATCTGCAGGGCGGCAATGAGCAGTTCTTC

J: TRBJ2-7
V: TRBV12-2
D: NA
size: NA
CDR3: CASRLHLSGYEQYF
DNA: TGTGCAAGTCGCTTACACCTTAGCGGTTACGAGCAGTACTTC

J: TRBJ1-2
V: TRBV7-2
D: TRBD1
size: NA
CDR3: CASSLGQGQGGGYTF
DNA: TGTGCCAGCAGCTTAGGTCAGGGGCAGGGGGGCGGCTACACCTTC

J: TRBJ2-7
V: TRBV5-1
D: NA
size: NA
CDR3: CASSPDGAGFYEQYF
DNA: TGCGCCAGCAGCCCGGATGGTGCGGGATTCTACGAGCAGTACTTC

J: TRBJ1-3
V: TRBV9
D: NA
size: NA
CDR3: CASSVQGAGNTIYF
DNA: TGTGCCAGCAGCGTACAAGGGGCTGGAAACACCATATATTTT

J: TRBJ1-2
V: TRBV27
D: TRBD1
size: NA
CDR3: CASSPRGQGASGYTF
DNA: TGTGCCAGCAGTCCCCGAGGACAGGGGGCAAGTGGCTACACCTTC

J: TRBJ2-7
V: TRBV10-3
D: NA
size: NA
CDR3: CAISDQGNEQYF
DNA: TGTGCCATCAGTGACCAGGGCAACGAGCAGTACTTC

J: TRBJ2-7
V: TRBV5-4
D: NA
size: NA
CDR3: CASSFGIYEQYF
DNA: TGTGCCAGCAGCTTCGGAATCTACGAGCAGTACTTC

J: TRBJ2-1
V: TRBV15
D: TRBD1
size: NA
CDR3: CATSRGQSSYNEQFF
DNA: TGTGCCACCAGCAGGGGACAGAGCTCCTACAATGAGCAGTTCTTC

J: TRBJ1-1
V: TRBV6-5
D: NA
size: NA
CDR3: CASSASWGANTEAFF
DNA: TGTGCCAGCAGTGCCTCATGGGGGGCGAACACTGAAGCTTTCTTT

J: TRBJ1-1
V: TRBV7-9
D: NA
size: NA
CDR3: CASSSRQREILSVGTEAFF
DNA: TGTGCCAGCAGCTCCCGACAGAGGGAGATTTTGAGTGTAGGCACTGAAGCTTTCTTT

J: TRBJ2-2
V: TRBV7-6
D: NA
size: few
CDR3: CASSLRHVTGELFF
DNA: TGTGCCAGCAGCTTGAGACACGTCACCGGGGAGCTGTTTTTT

J: TRBJ2-4
V: TRBV15
D: NA
size: NA
CDR3: CATSRESTGWQIQYF
DNA: TGTGCCACCAGCAGAGAATCCACCGGGTGGCAGATTCAGTACTTC

J: TRBJ2-3
V: TRBV9
D: NA
size: NA
CDR3: CASSVAFTDTQYF
DNA: TGTGCCAGCAGCGTAGCTTTCACAGATACGCAGTATTTT

J: TRBJ2-7
V: TRBV18
D: TRBD1
size: once
CDR3: CASSPLGQGYEQYF
DNA: TGTGCCAGCTCACCATTAGGACAGGGCTACGAGCAGTACTTC

J: TRBJ1-4
V: TRBV2
D: NA
size: NA
CDR3: CASIRELTNEKLFF
DNA: TGTGCCAGCATTCGCGAACTCACTAATGAAAAACTGTTTTTT

J: TRBJ1-2
V: TRBV19
D: TRBD1
size: NA
CDR3: CASNDRGSGYTF
DNA: TGTGCCAGTAACGACAGGGGGAGCGGCTACACCTTC

J: TRBJ1-1
V: TRBV4-1
D: NA
size: NA
CDR3: CASSQERLTVNSSSTTEAFF
DNA: TGCGCCAGCAGCCAAGAAAGACTGACCGTTAACTCCTCGTCGACCACTGAAGCTTTCTTT

J: TRBJ2-7
V: TRBV11-2
D: TRBD2
size: NA
CDR3: CASSLDTAGRVQYF
DNA: TGTGCCAGCAGCTTAGATACGGCGGGGAGGGTGCAGTACTTC